The present T cell receptor (beta chain) was sequenced within a study of radiotherapy plus CTLA-4 blockade in lung cancer. Background on the study: 15% to 20% of patients responded objectively, and about 33% achieved disease control. General study results and limits: An expansion of tumor-derived TCR clones occurred in blood after radiotherapy plus ipilimumab. Interferon-beta and early blood T cell clone dynamics reportedly predicted response best.

This CDR3 comprises 20 residues. Germline trimming cut 5 bases from V and 4 bases from J; bases unmatched to any gene: 21. Per the germline V gene, CDR1 is SGHRS and CDR2 is YFSETQ. Produced via immunoSEQ multiplex PCR; TCRdb's table is partial and in-frame only. Of approximately 49,000 clones listed, about 88% are singletons. Details on this clone: Its antigen remains unknown.

The sequencing here drew on peripheral blood, taken from a patient treated with radiotherapy plus ipilimumab. The TCR sequence derives from a human donor with non-small cell lung cancer whose response to radiotherapy plus ipilimumab could not be evaluated. This rearrangement joins TRBV5-1 to TRBJ1-4, with TRBD1 matching over 9 bases. The CDR3 region has the DNA TGCGCCAGCAGAGATCGTCCGGGACAGGGAGGGGTTACGGTTAATGAAAAACTGTTTTTT. As protein: CASRDRPGQGGVTVNEKLFF.